The clone carrying this T cell receptor beta chain came up a few times. This specimen comes from a study of cytomegalovirus exposure and HLA in healthy donors. About the study: Counted in an early data release were tens of millions of unique TCRs from HLA-typed donors.

Germline V gives CDR1 KGHSH, CDR2 LQKENI. Trimming removed 2 bases from V and 1 base from J, with 8 bases in between. The CDR3 sequence is 14 residues long. This PCR relied on a set of 60 Vbeta primers and 13 Jbeta primers. TCRdb keeps only in-frame clones here, not all; method: immunoSEQ multiplex PCR. The repertoire holds about 200,000 clones, around 78% seen once, with 14% in the top ten. The sequence derives from a woman aged 25 to 39 in good health and CMV-seropositive. Sequenced material: PBMCs. The chain couples TRBV18 to TRBJ1-1; D ambiguous. CDR3: CASSPGRENTEAFF. The CDR3 region has the DNA TGTGCCAGCTCACCAGGCCGGGAGAACACTGAAGCTTTCTTT. The entire variable domain, with the rest obtained from reference TRBV18 and TRBJ1-1, is as follows: NAGVMQNPRHLVRRRGQEARLRCSPMKGHSHVYWYRQLPEEGLKFMVYLQKENIIDESGMPKERFSAEFPKEGPSILRIQQVVRGDSAAYFCASSPGRENTEAFFGQGTRLTVV.